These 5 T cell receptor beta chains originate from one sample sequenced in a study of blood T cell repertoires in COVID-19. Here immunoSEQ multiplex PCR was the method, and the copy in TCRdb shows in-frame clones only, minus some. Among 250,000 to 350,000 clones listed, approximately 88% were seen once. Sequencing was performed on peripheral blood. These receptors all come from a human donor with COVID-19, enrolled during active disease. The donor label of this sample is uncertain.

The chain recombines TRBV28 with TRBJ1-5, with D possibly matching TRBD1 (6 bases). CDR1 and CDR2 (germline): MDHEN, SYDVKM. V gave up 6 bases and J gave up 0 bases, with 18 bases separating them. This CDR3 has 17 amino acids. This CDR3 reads CASSRRWDIYSNQPQHF. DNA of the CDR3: TGTGCCAGCAGCCGACGGTGGGACATTTATAGCAATCAGCCCCAGCATTTT.

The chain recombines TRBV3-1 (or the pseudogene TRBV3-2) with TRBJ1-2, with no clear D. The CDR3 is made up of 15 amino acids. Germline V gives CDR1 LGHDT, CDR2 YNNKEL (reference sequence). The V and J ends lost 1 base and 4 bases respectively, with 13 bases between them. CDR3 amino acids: CASSQASTPLYGYTF. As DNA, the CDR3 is TGTGCCAGCAGCCAAGCCTCTACTCCCCTCTATGGCTACACCTTC.

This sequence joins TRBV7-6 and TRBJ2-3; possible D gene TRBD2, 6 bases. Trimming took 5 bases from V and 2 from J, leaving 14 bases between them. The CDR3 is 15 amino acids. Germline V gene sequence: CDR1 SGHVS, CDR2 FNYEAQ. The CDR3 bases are TGTGCCAGCAGCCCAAGGCTAGCGAACACAGATACGCAGTATTTT. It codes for CASSPRLANTDTQYF.

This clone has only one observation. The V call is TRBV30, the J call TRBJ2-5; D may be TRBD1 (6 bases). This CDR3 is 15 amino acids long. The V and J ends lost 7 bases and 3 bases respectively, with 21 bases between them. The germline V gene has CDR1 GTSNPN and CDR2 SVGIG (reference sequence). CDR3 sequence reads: CASSRQESPKETQYF. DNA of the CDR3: TGTGCCTCATCCCGACAGGAGAGCCCCAAAGAGACCCAGTACTTC.

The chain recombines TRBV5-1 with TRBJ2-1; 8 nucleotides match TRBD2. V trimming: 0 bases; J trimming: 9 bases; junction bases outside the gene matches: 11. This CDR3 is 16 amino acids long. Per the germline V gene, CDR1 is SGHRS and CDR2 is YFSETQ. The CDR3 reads CASSLAGFSGTGEQFF. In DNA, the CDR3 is TGCGCCAGCAGCTTGGCCGGGTTTAGCGGGACGGGTGAGCAGTTCTTC. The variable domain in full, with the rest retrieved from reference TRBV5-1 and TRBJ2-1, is KAGVTQTPRYLIKTRGQQVTLSCSPISGHRSVSWYQQTPGQGLQFLFEYFSETQRNKGNFPGRFSGRQFSNSRSEMNVSTLELGDSALYLCASSLAGFSGTGEQFFGPGTRLTVL.